This T cell receptor beta chain was captured in a study of vaccination and CD4 T cells after COVID-19. Cultured CD4+ T cell DNA underwent sequencing with the Oncomine TCR Beta short-read assay. TCRdb reprocessed the PCR reads with MiXCR, giving one entry per CDR3 protein. This table has around 19,000 distinct CDR3 sequences, around 45% appearing once. As to treatment: roughly 10-day PBMC culture with coronavirus spike peptide pools or control peptides (ViraFEST assay). Each well held more than 1.5 million PBMCs in IL-2 (about 10 IU/ml) medium with approximately 9.1 ug/ml peptide pools. As to this clonotype: What it binds is not known.

V was cut by 7 bases and J by 6 bases, with 13 bases left in between. The CDR3 is made up of 14 amino acids. Germline lookup yields CDR1 SNHLY and CDR2 FYNNEI. The V gene is TRBV2, the J gene TRBJ1-6, with D hard to call. The receptor was derived from a human donor who had recovered from COVID-19. Source: CD4+ T cells from blood, cultured in vitro, taken after SARS-CoV-2 vaccination. The CDR3 DNA is TGTGCCAGCAAGGAGAATAGGATTAATTCACCCCTCCACTTT. Translation: CASKENRINSPLHF. The whole variable domain, filled in from reference TRBV2 and TRBJ1-6, reads EPEVTQTPSHQVTQMGQEVILRCVPISNHLYFYWYRQILGQKVEFLVSFYNNEISEKSEIFDDQFSVERPDGSNFTLKIRSTKLEDSAMYFCASKENRINSPLHFGNGTRLTVT.